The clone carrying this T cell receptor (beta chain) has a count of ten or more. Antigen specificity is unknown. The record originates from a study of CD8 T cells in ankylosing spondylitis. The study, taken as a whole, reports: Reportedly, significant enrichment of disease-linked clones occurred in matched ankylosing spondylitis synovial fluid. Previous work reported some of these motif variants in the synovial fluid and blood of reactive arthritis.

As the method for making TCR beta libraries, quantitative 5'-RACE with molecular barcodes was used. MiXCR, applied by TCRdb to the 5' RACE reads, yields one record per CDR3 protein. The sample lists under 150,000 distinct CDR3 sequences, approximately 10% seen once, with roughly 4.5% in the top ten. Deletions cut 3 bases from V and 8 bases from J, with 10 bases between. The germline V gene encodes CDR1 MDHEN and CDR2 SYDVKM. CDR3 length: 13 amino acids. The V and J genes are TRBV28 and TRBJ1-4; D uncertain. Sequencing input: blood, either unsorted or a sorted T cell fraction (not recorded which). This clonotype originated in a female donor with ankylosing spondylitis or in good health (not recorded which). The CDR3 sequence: CASSLLLWEKLFF. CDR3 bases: TGTGCCAGCAGTTTGCTCCTATGGGAAAAACTGTTTTTT. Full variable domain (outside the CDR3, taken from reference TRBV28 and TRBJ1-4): DVKVTQSSRYLVKRTGEKVFLECVQDMDHENMFWYRQDPGLGLRLIYFSYDVKMKEKGDIPEGYSVSREKKERFSLILESASTNQTSMYLCASSLLLWEKLFFGSGTQLSVL.